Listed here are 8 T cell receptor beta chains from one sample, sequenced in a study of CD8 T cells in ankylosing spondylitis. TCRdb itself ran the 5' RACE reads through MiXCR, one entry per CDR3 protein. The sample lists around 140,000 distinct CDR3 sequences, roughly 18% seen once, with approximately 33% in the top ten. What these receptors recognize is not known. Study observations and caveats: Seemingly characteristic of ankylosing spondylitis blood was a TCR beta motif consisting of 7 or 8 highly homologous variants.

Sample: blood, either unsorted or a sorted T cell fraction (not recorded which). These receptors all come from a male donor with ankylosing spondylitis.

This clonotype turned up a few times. CDR3 residues: CASSLGSPSGEQYF. CDR3 coding DNA: TGCGCCAGCAGCTTGGGCTCTCCCTCTGGGGAGCAGTACTTC. The V call is TRBV5-1, the J call TRBJ2-7; D is unclear. The CDR3 is 14 residues long. The V end was cut by 0 bases, the J end by 7 bases, with 14 bases between. Germline V CDR1 and CDR2: SGHRS, YFSETQ.

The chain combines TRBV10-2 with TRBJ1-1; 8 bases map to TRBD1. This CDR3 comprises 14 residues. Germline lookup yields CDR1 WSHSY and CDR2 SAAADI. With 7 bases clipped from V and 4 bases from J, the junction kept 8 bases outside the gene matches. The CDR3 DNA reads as TGCGCCAGCATTAACTGGACAGGGACCACTGAAGCTTTCTTT. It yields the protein CASINWTGTTEAFF.

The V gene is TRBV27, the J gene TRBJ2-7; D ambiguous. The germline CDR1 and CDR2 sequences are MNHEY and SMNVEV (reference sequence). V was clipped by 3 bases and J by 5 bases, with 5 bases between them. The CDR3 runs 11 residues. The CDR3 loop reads CASSFAHEQYF. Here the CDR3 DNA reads TGTGCCAGCAGTTTCGCCCACGAGCAGTACTTC.

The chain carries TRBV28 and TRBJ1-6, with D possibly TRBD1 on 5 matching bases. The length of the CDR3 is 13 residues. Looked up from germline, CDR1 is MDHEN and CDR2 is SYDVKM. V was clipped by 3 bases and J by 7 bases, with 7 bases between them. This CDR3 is CASSFGGNSPLHF. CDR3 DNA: TGTGCCAGCAGTTTCGGGGGGAATTCACCCCTCCACTTT.

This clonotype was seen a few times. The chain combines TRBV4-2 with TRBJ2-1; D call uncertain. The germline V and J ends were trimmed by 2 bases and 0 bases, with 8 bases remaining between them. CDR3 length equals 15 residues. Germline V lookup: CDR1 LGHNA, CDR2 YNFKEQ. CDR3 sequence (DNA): TGTGCCAGCAGCCAATCGCTCAGCTCCTACAATGAGCAGTTCTTC. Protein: CASSQSLSSYNEQFF.

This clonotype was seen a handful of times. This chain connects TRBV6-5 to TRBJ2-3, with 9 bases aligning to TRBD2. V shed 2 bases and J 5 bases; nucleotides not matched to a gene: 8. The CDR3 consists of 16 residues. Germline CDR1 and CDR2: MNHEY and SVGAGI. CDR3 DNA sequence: TGTGCCAGCAGTTACGGGGTAGCGGGAGTGGGAGATACGCAGTATTTT. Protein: CASSYGVAGVGDTQYF.

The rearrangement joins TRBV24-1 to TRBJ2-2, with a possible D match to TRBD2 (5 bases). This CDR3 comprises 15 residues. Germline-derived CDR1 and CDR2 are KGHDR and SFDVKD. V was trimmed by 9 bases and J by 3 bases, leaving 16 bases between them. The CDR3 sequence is CATSLLLRDTGELFF. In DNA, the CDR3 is TGTGCCACCTCTCTGCTGTTGAGGGACACCGGGGAGCTGTTTTTT.

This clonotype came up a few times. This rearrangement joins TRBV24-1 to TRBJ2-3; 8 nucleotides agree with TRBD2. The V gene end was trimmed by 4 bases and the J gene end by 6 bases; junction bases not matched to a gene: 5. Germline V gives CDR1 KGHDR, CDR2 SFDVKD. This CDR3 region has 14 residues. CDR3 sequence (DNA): TGTGCCACCAGTGAGGGACTAGATGTGGATACGCAGTATTTT. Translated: CATSEGLDVDTQYF.